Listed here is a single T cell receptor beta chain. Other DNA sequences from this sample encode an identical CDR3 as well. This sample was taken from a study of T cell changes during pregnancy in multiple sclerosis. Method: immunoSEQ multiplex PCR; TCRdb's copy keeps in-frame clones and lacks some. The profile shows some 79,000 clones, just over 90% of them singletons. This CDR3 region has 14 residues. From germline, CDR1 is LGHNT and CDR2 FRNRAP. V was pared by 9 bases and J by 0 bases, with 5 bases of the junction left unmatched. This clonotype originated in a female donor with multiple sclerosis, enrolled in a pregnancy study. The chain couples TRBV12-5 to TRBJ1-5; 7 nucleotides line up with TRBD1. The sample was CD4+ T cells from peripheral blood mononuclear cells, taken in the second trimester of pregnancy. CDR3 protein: CASGGQYSNQPQHF. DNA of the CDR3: TGTGCTAGCGGGGGACAGTATAGCAATCAGCCCCAGCATTTT.